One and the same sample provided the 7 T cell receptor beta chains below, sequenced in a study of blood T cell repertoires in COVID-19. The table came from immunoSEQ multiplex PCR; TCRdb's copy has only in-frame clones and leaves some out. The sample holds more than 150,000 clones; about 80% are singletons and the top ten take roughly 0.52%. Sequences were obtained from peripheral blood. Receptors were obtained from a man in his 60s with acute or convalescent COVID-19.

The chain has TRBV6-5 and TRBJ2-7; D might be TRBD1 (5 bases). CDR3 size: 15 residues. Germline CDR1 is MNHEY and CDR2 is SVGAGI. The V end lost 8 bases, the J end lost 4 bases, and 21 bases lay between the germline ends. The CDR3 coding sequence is TGTGCCAGCTGGTACGCAGGGAAGACTGAGTACGAGCAGTACTTC. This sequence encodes CASWYAGKTEYEQYF.

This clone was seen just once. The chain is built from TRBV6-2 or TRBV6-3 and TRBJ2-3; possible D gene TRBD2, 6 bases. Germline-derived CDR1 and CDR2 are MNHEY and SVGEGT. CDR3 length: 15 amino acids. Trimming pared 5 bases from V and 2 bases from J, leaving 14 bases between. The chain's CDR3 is CASSTPGLSTDTQYF. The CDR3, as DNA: TGTGCCAGCAGTACACCGGGACTTTCCACAGATACGCAGTATTTT.

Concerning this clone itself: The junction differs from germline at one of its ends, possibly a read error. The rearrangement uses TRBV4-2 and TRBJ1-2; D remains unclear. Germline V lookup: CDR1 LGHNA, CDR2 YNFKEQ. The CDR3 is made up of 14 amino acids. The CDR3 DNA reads TGTGCCAGCAGCCAAGATGCCCGAAACTCTGGCTACACCTTC. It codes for CASSQDARNSGYTF.

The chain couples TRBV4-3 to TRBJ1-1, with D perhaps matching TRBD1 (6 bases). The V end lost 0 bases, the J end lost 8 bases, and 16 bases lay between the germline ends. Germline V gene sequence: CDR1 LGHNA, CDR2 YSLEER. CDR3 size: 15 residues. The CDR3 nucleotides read TGCGCCAGCAGCCAAGATTTTTTGAAGGGGGAAGAAGCTTTCTTT. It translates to CASSQDFLKGEEAFF.

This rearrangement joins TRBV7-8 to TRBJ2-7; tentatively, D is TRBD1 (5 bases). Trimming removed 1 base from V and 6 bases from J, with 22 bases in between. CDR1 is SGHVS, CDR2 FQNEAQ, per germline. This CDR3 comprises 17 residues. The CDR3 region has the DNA TGTGCCAGCAGCTTAGACTCAGGGAAATCAAGGCTTCGCGAGCAGTACTTC. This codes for CASSLDSGKSRLREQYF.

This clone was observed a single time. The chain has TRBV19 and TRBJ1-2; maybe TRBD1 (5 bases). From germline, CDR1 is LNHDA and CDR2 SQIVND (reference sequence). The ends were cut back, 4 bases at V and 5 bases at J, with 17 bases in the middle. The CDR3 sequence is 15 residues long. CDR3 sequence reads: CASSTPGPRAYGYTF. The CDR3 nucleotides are TGTGCCAGTAGTACTCCCGGGCCCAGGGCTTATGGCTACACCTTC.

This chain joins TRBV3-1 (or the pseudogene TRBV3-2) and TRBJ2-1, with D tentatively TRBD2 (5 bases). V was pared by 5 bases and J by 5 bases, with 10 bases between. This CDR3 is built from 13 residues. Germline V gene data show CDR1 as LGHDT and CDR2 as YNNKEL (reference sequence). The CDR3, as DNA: TGTGCCAGCAGCTTGCAACTAGACAATGAGCAGTTCTTC. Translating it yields CASSLQLDNEQFF.